Each of the 19 T cell receptor beta chains below was sequenced from the same sample in a study of regulatory T cells in long-lasting Graves disease. The authors built TCR beta libraries using iRepertoire HTBI primers and Arm-PCR of CDR3 regions. TCRdb re-derived calls from the multiplex PCR reads in MiXCR, one entry per CDR3 protein. Of hundreds of thousands of distinct CDR3 sequences listed, less than 25% are singletons. Time point reported: persistent/refractory GD, antithyroid drugs over 5 years with positive TRAb. PBMC-derived RNA was used for the TCR library. Source: peripheral blood mononuclear cells (PBMCs), taken when the disease was refractory, from a patient treated with antithyroid drugs. These receptor sequences come from a female donor with Graves disease.

This clonotype has ten or more counts. The chain recombines TRBV20-1 with TRBJ2-7; D may be TRBD1 (6 bases). V was pared by 1 base and J by 2 bases, with 15 bases between. Germline V gene lookup returns CDR1 DFQATT and CDR2 SNEGSKA (reference sequence). The CDR3 has 15 amino acids. The CDR3 protein is CSARGGTQGTYEQYF. CDR3 bases: TGCAGTGCTAGAGGGGGGACACAAGGGACCTACGAGCAGTACTTC.

With respect to this clonotype: This may be a read error, as it is one base from a much larger clone. The rearrangement uses TRBV6-5 and TRBJ1-5; D may be TRBD1 (5 bases). Germline CDR1 and CDR2: MNHEY and SVGAGI. With 2 bases removed from V and 3 bases from J, the gap between germline ends came to 17 bases. The CDR3 contains 17 residues. CDR3 nucleotide sequence: TGTGCCAGCAGTTACGGCAGGGTGAACGGGCACAATCAGCCCCAGCATTTT. It encodes CASSYGRVNGHNQPQHF.

Many counts were recorded for this clonotype. The chain carries TRBV9 and TRBJ1-2; D is undetermined. The germline CDR1 and CDR2 sequences are SGDLS and YYNGEE. The CDR3 is made up of 13 amino acids. V dropped 1 base and J dropped 0 bases, with 4 bases sitting between them. The chain's CDR3 is CASSVSPNYGYTF. CDR3 bases: TGTGCCAGCAGCGTAAGTCCTAACTATGGCTACACCTTC.

This clonotype was seen a few times. The chain recombines TRBV30 with TRBJ1-6, with 11 bases lining up with TRBD1. Germline V lookup: CDR1 GTSNPN, CDR2 SVGIG (reference sequence). Trimming at V came to 0 bases and at J to 10 bases, leaving 5 bases not matched to a gene. CDR3 length: 15 amino acids. This chain's CDR3 is CAWSVGQGVQSPLHF. The CDR3 nucleotides read TGTGCCTGGAGTGTGGGACAGGGGGTGCAATCACCCCTCCACTTT.

This chain joins TRBV13 and TRBJ1-3; D not resolved. V was cut by 6 bases and J by 0 bases, with 12 bases left in between. Germline loops: CDR1 PRHDT, CDR2 FYEKMQ (reference sequence). This CDR3 comprises 15 residues. The CDR3 region has the DNA TGTGCCAGCAGAGGTGCAGGTCCCTCTGGAAACACCATATATTTT. Translated, it gives CASRGAGPSGNTIYF.

The gene calls are TRBV2 and TRBJ2-1, with a tentative D call TRBD2 (5 bases). The germline CDR1 and CDR2 sequences are SNHLY and FYNNEI. The CDR3 runs 11 residues. Trimming shortened V by 7 bases and J by 7 bases, and 8 bases separated the two germline ends. Here the CDR3 reads CASTPGNEQFF. In nucleotides, the CDR3 is TGTGCCAGCACCCCGGGGAATGAGCAGTTCTTC.

The chain links TRBV3-1 to TRBJ2-7; no reliable D call. Trimming took 4 bases from V and 2 from J, leaving 12 bases between them. The length of the CDR3 is 14 residues. CDR1 LGHDT and CDR2 YNNKEL come from the germline V gene (reference sequence). The CDR3 nucleotides read TGTGCCAGCAGCCTCGGTATTGCCGCCTACGAGCAGTACTTC. It is translated as CASSLGIAAYEQYF.

The chain combines TRBV2 with TRBJ1-1; D ambiguous. V was trimmed by 1 base and J by 10 bases, leaving 13 bases between them. Germline loops: CDR1 SNHLY, CDR2 FYNNEI. This CDR3 spans 13 amino acids. CDR3: CASSEEEVIGAFF. CDR3 in DNA: TGTGCCAGCAGTGAAGAGGAGGTAATCGGAGCTTTCTTT.

This clonotype was detected many times. The V and J genes are TRBV6-1 and TRBJ1-1; D is uncertain. Trimming removed 7 bases at V and 1 base at J, with 10 bases between. CDR1 MNHNS and CDR2 SASEGT come from the germline V gene. The CDR3 is 13 amino acids. The CDR3 here is CASTYRPNTEAFF. CDR3 in DNA: TGTGCCAGCACGTACAGACCGAACACTGAAGCTTTCTTT.

This clonotype came up a few times. The V call is TRBV20-1, the J call TRBJ1-2, with 10 bases lining up with TRBD1. CDR3 length: 12 residues. V dropped 3 bases and J dropped 8; count of bases not matched to a gene: 3. CDR1 is DFQATT, CDR2 SNEGSKA, per germline (reference sequence). The CDR3 sequence: CSASDRGRGYTF. CDR3 DNA sequence: TGCAGTGCTAGTGACAGGGGGCGAGGCTACACCTTC.

The count of this clonotype is one. The rearrangement uses TRBV19 and TRBJ1-5; D remains unclear. Germline CDR1 is LNHDA and CDR2 is SQIVND (reference sequence). The V end lost 6 bases, the J end lost 0 bases, and 15 bases lay between the germline ends. The CDR3 consists of 16 residues. The CDR3 region is CASSPTLEYSNQPQHF. Written as DNA, the CDR3 is TGTGCCAGTAGCCCCACCCTGGAGTATAGCAATCAGCCCCAGCATTTT.

This clonotype turned up a few times. The V gene is TRBV20-1, the J gene TRBJ2-7; 7 nucleotides align to TRBD1. Germline V lookup: CDR1 DFQATT, CDR2 SNEGSKA (reference sequence). Trimming at V came to 0 bases and at J to 5 bases, leaving 10 bases not matched to a gene. This CDR3 contains 15 residues. CDR3 protein: CSAREEGAGWDEQYF. CDR3 nucleotide sequence: TGCAGTGCTAGAGAAGAGGGGGCAGGGTGGGACGAGCAGTACTTC.

This clonotype was observed many times. The chain recombines TRBV6-1 with TRBJ1-1, with a weak D call TRBD1 (5 bases). This CDR3 has 15 amino acids. V dropped 8 bases and J dropped 4 bases, with 20 bases sitting between them. CDR1 MNHNS and CDR2 SASEGT come from the germline V gene. DNA of the CDR3: TGTGCCAGCGCAAGGGCGAGGGGTGAGAGCACTGAAGCTTTCTTT. Encoded protein: CASARARGESTEAFF.

The sample holds a few counts of this clonotype. This chain uses TRBV27 with TRBJ1-6; 8 nucleotides line up with TRBD1. Germline CDR1 is MNHEY and CDR2 is SMNVEV (reference sequence). Trimming took 3 bases from V and 8 from J; bases not matched to a gene: 3. The CDR3 consists of 14 residues. CDR3 in amino acids: CASSFRDRYSPLHF. CDR3 bases: TGTGCCAGCAGTTTCCGGGACAGGTATTCACCCCTCCACTTT.

This clonotype has a handful of counts. With a much larger clone just one base away, this may be a read error. As the CDR3 is not closed by the conserved phenylalanine or tryptophan, this likely results from a read error. The CDR3: CARGTETYEQYL. The CDR3 nucleotides are TGTGCCAGAGGGACAGAAACCTACGAGCAGTACCTC. V usage is TRBV2 and J usage is TRBJ2-7; 7 bases line up with TRBD1. The germline gives CDR1 SNHLY, CDR2 FYNNEI. This CDR3 contains 12 residues. V was clipped by 9 bases and J by 2 bases; unmatched bases: 4.

This clonotype was counted ten times or more. The CDR3 reads CASSWDSLGAQYF. CDR3 nucleotide sequence: TGTGCCAGCAGCTGGGACTCCCTCGGGGCCCAGTACTTC. The chain recombines TRBV11-1 with TRBJ2-5; D perhaps matches TRBD2 (6 bases). V dropped 4 bases and J dropped 9 bases, with 15 bases sitting between them. The CDR3 spans 13 residues. Germline CDR1 reads SGHAT; CDR2 reads FQDESV (reference sequence). Variable domain in full (rest from reference TRBV11-1 and TRBJ2-5): EAEVAQSPRYKITEKSQAVAFWCDPISGHATLYWYRQILGQGPELLVQFQDESVVDDSQLPKDRFSAERLKGVDSTLKIQPAELGDSAMYLCASSWDSLGAQYFGPGTRLLVL.

This clonotype was observed many times. The chain carries TRBV28 and TRBJ2-5; D is possibly TRBD1 (6 bases). The CDR3 loop spans 14 amino acids. Trimming stripped 3 bases from V and 2 bases from J, with 10 bases between. CDR1 MDHEN and CDR2 SYDVKM come from the germline V gene. CDR3 nucleotide sequence: TGTGCCAGCAGTTTGGGGACACCGCAAGAGACCCAGTACTTC. It codes for CASSLGTPQETQYF.

The rearrangement uses TRBV13 and TRBJ2-7; either TRBD1 or TRBD2 may fit D (5 bases each). V was cut by 2 bases and J by 3 bases, with 14 bases left in between. This CDR3 is built from 15 residues. Germline V gene lookup returns CDR1 PRHDT and CDR2 FYEKMQ (reference sequence). CDR3 residues: CASSLWGRGVYEQYF. CDR3 in DNA: TGTGCCAGCAGCTTATGGGGCAGAGGGGTCTACGAGCAGTACTTC. The full variable domain, its missing parts supplied by reference TRBV13 and TRBJ2-7, is AAGVIQSPRHLIKEKRETATLKCYPIPRHDTVYWYQQGPGQDPQFLISFYEKMQSDKGSIPDRFSAQQFSDYHSELNMSSLELGDSALYFCASSLWGRGVYEQYFGPGTRLTVT.

V usage is TRBV5-1 and J usage is TRBJ1-1; 8 bases are a match to TRBD1. CDR1 is SGHRS, CDR2 YFSETQ, per germline. The CDR3 has 14 amino acids. J lost 7 bases, V lost 4 bases, and 9 bases had no gene match. CDR3 sequence reads: CASSPGDRRYEAFF. CDR3 in DNA: TGCGCCAGCAGCCCTGGGGACAGGAGATATGAAGCTTTCTTT.